The rows below give T cell receptor beta chains drawn from one sample of a study of cytomegalovirus exposure and HLA in healthy donors. TCRdb's table, derived via immunoSEQ multiplex PCR, lists solely in-frame clones and lacks some. The sample has fewer than 350,000 clones, 88% seen once. The sequenced sample was PBMCs. Receptors originate from a young woman in good health and CMV-seronegative. Both conserved end residues are part of each CDR3. D genes are given only for firm matches. Not all rows give a size; the values are once, few, many and, for expanded clones, a class.

V gene	J gene	D gene	clone size	CDR3 protein	CDR3 DNA
TRBV9	TRBJ1-2	-	-	CASSGTVNTF	TGTGCCAGCAGCGGGACAGTGAACACCTTC
TRBV28	TRBJ1-2	-	-	CASSQGRGLDYGYTF	TGTGCCAGCAGTCAGGGGCGGGGGTTAGACTATGGCTACACCTTC
TRBV5-4	TRBJ2-3	-	-	CASSLGVNGDTQYF	TGTGCCAGCAGCCTCGGAGTAAACGGGGATACGCAGTATTTT
TRBV5-1	TRBJ1-2	-	-	CASSIAFEGGYTF	TGCGCCAGCAGCATCGCGTTTGAGGGCGGCTACACCTTC
TRBV7-3	TRBJ2-1	-	-	CASSGSEYNEQFF	TGTGCCAGCAGCGGGAGCGAGTACAATGAGCAGTTCTTC
TRBV4-3	TRBJ1-2	TRBD1	-	CASSPDRTNYGYTF	TGCGCCAGCAGCCCGGACAGGACTAACTATGGCTACACCTTC
TRBV5-6	TRBJ1-2	TRBD1	once	CASSRQGADYGYTF	TGTGCCAGCAGCCGACAGGGGGCCGACTATGGCTACACCTTC
TRBV5-4	TRBJ2-3	-	-	CASSLRLGGTDTQYF	TGTGCCAGCAGCTTGAGGCTAGGGGGCACAGATACGCAGTATTTT
TRBV18	TRBJ1-4	TRBD1	-	CASSPRDRAAPEKLFF	TGTGCCAGCTCACCAAGGGACAGGGCAGCTCCCGAAAAACTGTTTTTT
TRBV11-3	TRBJ2-1	-	-	CASSPSASRNEQFF	TGTGCCAGCAGCCCGTCAGCTAGCCGCAATGAGCAGTTCTTC
TRBV5-4	TRBJ1-5	-	-	CASSWGGSGNQPQHF	TGTGCCAGCAGCTGGGGAGGGAGTGGCAATCAGCCCCAGCATTTT
TRBV28	TRBJ2-5	TRBD1	-	CASRKTGTGQATQYF	TGTGCCAGCAGAAAAACCGGGACAGGGCAGGCGACCCAGTACTTC
TRBV11-3	TRBJ2-3	TRBD2	-	CASSPGTSGNTGDTQYF	TGTGCCAGCAGCCCCGGGACTAGCGGTAACACCGGGGATACGCAGTATTTT
TRBV9	TRBJ2-3	-	-	CASRRGLATTDTQYF	TGTGCCAGCAGGAGAGGTCTCGCTACCACAGATACGCAGTATTTT
TRBV5-6	TRBJ2-1	TRBD2	-	CASSLAGVVVDEQFF	TGTGCCAGCAGCTTAGCGGGAGTAGTAGTCGATGAGCAGTTCTTC
TRBV18	TRBJ1-2	TRBD1	-	CASSPTGLLGYTF	TGTGCCAGCTCACCGACAGGGCTCTTGGGCTACACCTTC
TRBV30	TRBJ1-3	-	-	CAWSVGGNTIYF	TGTGCCTGGAGTGTGGGCGGAAACACCATATATTTT
TRBV13	TRBJ2-3	TRBD2	few	CASSQRTSGSTDTQYF	TGTGCCAGCAGCCAGAGGACTAGCGGGAGCACAGATACGCAGTATTTT
TRBV4-1	TRBJ2-7	TRBD1	-	CASSQAGGPYEQYF	TGCGCCAGCAGCCAAGCAGGGGGCCCCTACGAGCAGTACTTC
TRBV14	TRBJ2-7	-	-	CASSQNRLASYHEQYF	TGTGCCAGCAGCCAAAACCGTCTAGCGAGCTACCACGAGCAGTACTTC
TRBV7-2	TRBJ2-3	TRBD2	-	CASSLRGGGGREADTQYF	TGTGCCAGCAGCCTACGGGGGGGTGGCGGGAGGGAGGCAGATACGCAGTATTTT
TRBV5-1	TRBJ2-7	-	-	CASSFQGHEQYF	TGCGCCAGCAGCTTTCAGGGCCACGAGCAGTACTTC
TRBV5-1	TRBJ2-2	TRBD2	-	CASSALAGGTGELFF	TGCGCCAGCAGCGCGCTAGCGGGAGGAACCGGGGAGCTGTTTTTT
TRBV4-3	TRBJ2-1	TRBD2	-	CASSTLAGENEQFF	TGCGCCAGCAGCACACTAGCGGGAGAGAATGAGCAGTTCTTC
TRBV6-5	TRBJ1-2	TRBD1	-	CASRLRQGPNYGYTF	TGTGCCAGCAGACTCCGACAGGGTCCAAACTATGGCTACACCTTC
TRBV19	TRBJ2-2	TRBD2	few	CASSIDPGGPAGELFF	TGTGCCAGTAGTATAGATCCGGGGGGGCCCGCCGGGGAGCTGTTTTTT
TRBV6-1	TRBJ1-1	-	-	CASSEVFRQSEAFF	TGTGCCAGCAGTGAAGTCTTTAGACAGTCTGAAGCTTTCTTT
TRBV10-2	TRBJ2-1	-	-	CASGGDPSAGRWNEQFF	TGCGCCAGCGGAGGGGACCCTAGCGCCGGGAGATGGAATGAGCAGTTCTTC
TRBV7-2	TRBJ2-5	-	-	CASSLTREETQYF	TGTGCCAGCAGCTTAACCAGGGAAGAGACCCAGTACTTC
TRBV30	TRBJ2-3	TRBD2	once	CAWTLTLAGVTDTQYF	TGTGCCTGGACCCTAACGCTAGCGGGAGTCACAGATACGCAGTATTTT
TRBV6-1	TRBJ2-3	-	-	CASSDLADTQYF	TGTGCCAGCAGTGACCTAGCGGATACGCAGTATTTT
TRBV7-3	TRBJ1-2	TRBD1	-	CASSSTGGNYGYTF	TGTGCCAGCAGCTCGACAGGGGGGAACTATGGCTACACCTTC
TRBV28	TRBJ2-7	TRBD2	-	CASSSGLADFYEQYF	TGTGCCAGCAGTTCCGGACTAGCGGACTTCTACGAGCAGTACTTC
TRBV9	TRBJ2-2	TRBD2	few	CASSLTSGSGSGELFF	TGTGCCAGCAGCCTCACTAGCGGGAGTGGGTCCGGGGAGCTGTTTTTT
TRBV6-5	TRBJ2-7	TRBD2	-	CASSQLGLTYEQYF	TGTGCCAGCAGCCAGCTGGGACTAACCTACGAGCAGTACTTC
TRBV5-1	TRBJ2-1	-	-	CASERGSGDNEQFF	TGCGCCAGCGAGAGAGGCTCAGGGGACAATGAGCAGTTCTTC
TRBV5-1	TRBJ2-1	TRBD1	-	CASSLESRDRYNEQFF	TGCGCCAGCAGCTTAGAGTCCCGGGACAGGTACAATGAGCAGTTCTTC
TRBV2	TRBJ1-1	-	few	CASTREGISNTEAFF	TGTGCCAGCACCCGAGAGGGTATATCGAACACTGAAGCTTTCTTT
TRBV25-1	TRBJ1-5	-	-	CASSGGGSNQPQHF	TGTGCCAGCAGTGGAGGAGGGAGCAATCAGCCCCAGCATTTT
TRBV11-2	TRBJ2-7	-	once	CASSLVGELYEQYF	TGTGCCAGCAGCTTAGTAGGGGAACTCTACGAGCAGTACTTC
TRBV19	TRBJ1-4	-	few	CASRGLHSGELFF	TGTGCCAGTAGGGGCCTACATTCGGGGGAACTGTTTTTT
TRBV7-7	TRBJ2-1	TRBD2	-	CASSLERGGYEQFF	TGTGCTAGCAGCTTAGAGCGGGGTGGATATGAGCAGTTCTTC
TRBV5-6	TRBJ2-5	-	-	CASRPRGWETQYF	TGTGCCAGCCGACCAAGAGGGTGGGAGACCCAGTACTTC
TRBV10-3	TRBJ2-7	-	-	CAISDSSYEQYF	TGTGCCATCAGTGACAGCTCCTACGAGCAGTACTTC
TRBV5-1	TRBJ2-1	-	-	CASSSTGNYNEQFF	TGCGCCAGCAGCTCCACGGGGAACTACAATGAGCAGTTCTTC
TRBV7-2	TRBJ2-2	TRBD2	-	CASSPTTSGANTGELFF	TGTGCCAGCAGTCCCACAACTAGCGGGGCGAACACCGGGGAGCTGTTTTTT